A selection of T cell receptor beta chains follows, all from one sample in a study of shared clonotypes between healthy human individuals. The data were produced by immunoSEQ multiplex PCR, yet TCRdb's version contains in-frame clones alone and is incomplete. The sample lists roughly 480,000 clones, around 80% occurring once. Sample: PBMCs. The source is a woman aged 40 to 50 in good health. Some clones in this sample may be carry-over from other donors' samples. CDR3s include the opening cysteine and the closing phenylalanine or tryptophan. The order of the fields is J gene, V gene, clone size, D gene, CDR3 protein, CDR3 DNA. D genes are given only for firm matches. Only part of the rows carry a size: once, few, many, or a class if the clone is expanded.

>TRBJ2-7|TRBV7-9|-|TRBD2
CASSPPLGGDEQYF
TGTGCCAGCAGCCCGCCTCTGGGAGGGGACGAGCAGTACTTC
>TRBJ1-2|TRBV5-1|-|TRBD1
CASSPDRPVYGYTF
TGCGCCAGCAGCCCGGACAGGCCAGTCTATGGCTACACCTTC
>TRBJ2-5|TRBV6-6|-|-
CASSPTRTMGETQYF
TGTGCCAGCAGTCCGACTCGGACAATGGGGGAGACCCAGTACTTC
>TRBJ2-1|TRBV5-4|once|TRBD2
CASSLAGLARDNEQFF
TGTGCCAGCAGCTTGGCCGGACTAGCCCGGGACAATGAGCAGTTCTTC
>TRBJ2-1|TRBV11-2|-|TRBD2
CASSSGGLAGGDNEQFF
TGTGCCAGCAGCTCAGGCGGACTAGCGGGAGGGGACAATGAGCAGTTCTTC
>TRBJ2-5|TRBV27|once|TRBD2
CASSLGLTSVSRETQYF
TGTGCCAGCAGTTTGGGACTTACTAGCGTAAGCAGAGAGACCCAGTACTTC
>TRBJ1-5|TRBV30|-|TRBD1
CAWGDSRNQPQHF
TGTGCCTGGGGGGACAGCCGCAATCAGCCCCAGCATTTT
>TRBJ2-2|TRBV7-2|-|-
CASSLKLGGTGELFF
TGTGCCAGCAGCTTAAAGCTGGGTGGCACCGGGGAGCTGTTTTTT
>TRBJ1-1|TRBV2|few|-
CASRGTRAFPEAFF
TGTGCCAGCAGGGGAACCAGGGCGTTCCCGGAAGCTTTCTTT
>TRBJ1-5|TRBV19|many|TRBD1
CASRPFTGGDDQPQHF
TGTGCCAGTAGACCTTTCACAGGGGGCGATGATCAGCCCCAGCATTTT
>TRBJ1-1|TRBV10-3|-|TRBD1
CAAQTGGMNTEAFF
TGTGCCGCCCAGACAGGGGGAATGAACACTGAAGCTTTCTTT
>TRBJ1-4|TRBV7-9|-|-
CASSQSPHNEKLFF
TGTGCCAGCAGCCAAAGTCCTCATAATGAAAAACTGTTTTTT
>TRBJ2-7|TRBV30|once|-
CAWSGSPYEQYF
TGTGCCTGGTCGGGATCCCCCTACGAGCAGTACTTC
>TRBJ2-1|TRBV14|-|-
CASSQWGNEQFF
TGTGCCAGCAGCCAGTGGGGCAATGAGCAGTTCTTC
>TRBJ2-7|TRBV7-2|-|-
CASSLAGTLRPYEQYF
TGTGCCAGCAGCTTAGCGGGGACACTGAGGCCCTACGAGCAGTACTTC
>TRBJ1-3|TRBV2|-|-
CASSESRGAGGNTIYF
TGTGCCAGCAGTGAATCTCGTGGGGCCGGTGGAAACACCATATATTTT
>TRBJ2-1|TRBV27|-|TRBD1
CASRVNLGQGAYNEQFF
TGTGCCAGCAGAGTAAACCTCGGACAGGGGGCCTACAATGAGCAGTTCTTC
>TRBJ2-1|TRBV15|-|TRBD2
CATSRGRTSSYNEQFF
TGTGCCACCAGCAGAGGCCGGACTAGCAGTTACAATGAGCAGTTCTTC
>TRBJ2-1|TRBV28|-|-
CASSLVAGAYNEQFF
TGTGCCAGCAGCCTGGTAGCTGGGGCCTACAATGAGCAGTTCTTC
>TRBJ2-2|TRBV15|-|-
CATSRGRGELFF
TGTGCCACCAGCAGAGGCCGGGGGGAGCTGTTTTTT
>TRBJ1-2|TRBV7-6|-|-
CAPSVSRKTYGYTF
TGTGCCCCATCCGTATCTCGAAAGACCTATGGCTACACCTTC
>TRBJ2-1|TRBV5-1|-|-
CASSLDANSYNEQFF
TGCGCCAGCAGCTTGGACGCGAACTCCTACAATGAGCAGTTCTTC
>TRBJ2-7|TRBV7-6|-|-
CASSGPRSSVYEQYF
TGTGCCAGCAGCGGCCCCCGGAGTTCGGTCTACGAGCAGTACTTC
>TRBJ2-1|TRBV5-1|few|-
CASSLRGGYEQFF
TGCGCCAGCAGCTTGAGGGGGGGCTATGAGCAGTTCTTC
>TRBJ2-3|TRBV2|-|TRBD2
CASRKTSVSTDTQYF
TGTGCCAGCAGGAAGACTAGCGTTAGCACAGATACGCAGTATTTT
>TRBJ2-7|TRBV27|-|TRBD2
CASSFVASGIYEQYF
TGTGCCAGCAGTTTCGTGGCTAGCGGGATTTACGAGCAGTACTTC
>TRBJ2-7|TRBV6-6|-|-
CASSYIAYYEQYF
TGTGCCAGCAGTTACATCGCTTACTACGAGCAGTACTTC
>TRBJ2-1|TRBV5-1|-|TRBD1
CASSLAGTGYNEQFF
TGCGCCAGCAGCTTGGCCGGGACAGGGTACAATGAGCAGTTCTTC
>TRBJ2-4|TRBV27|-|-
CASSPILGWGLVAKNIQYF
TGTGCCAGCAGCCCCATTTTAGGTTGGGGTCTTGTAGCCAAAAACATTCAGTACTTC
>TRBJ2-5|TRBV19|many|-
CASREAGRQETQYF
TGTGCCAGTAGAGAGGCGGGACGGCAAGAGACCCAGTACTTC
>TRBJ1-5|TRBV19|-|-
CASRWGRAQHF
TGTGCCAGTAGATGGGGGAGGGCGCAGCATTTT
>TRBJ1-2|TRBV4-2|-|TRBD1
CASSQDSTGTGVYGYTF
TGTGCCAGCAGCCAAGATTCCACCGGGACAGGGGTTTATGGCTACACCTTC
>TRBJ2-1|TRBV5-4|-|TRBD2
CASSLARGGAVNNEQFF
TGTGCCAGCAGCTTGGCCCGGGGGGGCGCCGTGAACAATGAGCAGTTCTTC
>TRBJ1-1|TRBV7-3|-|-
CASSDHRAGDTEAFF
TGTGCCAGCAGCGACCACAGGGCCGGTGACACTGAAGCTTTCTTT
>TRBJ2-2|TRBV7-9|-|-
CASSFVAGTGELFF
TGTGCCAGCAGCTTTGTTGCAGGCACCGGGGAGCTGTTTTTT
>TRBJ1-6|TRBV2|-|TRBD1
CASSADRTGLGSPLHF
TGTGCCAGCAGCGCAGATCGGACAGGGCTAGGTTCACCCCTCCACTTT
>TRBJ2-4|TRBV19|few|TRBD2
CASSLAGVPRIQYF
TGTGCCAGTTCTCTAGCGGGAGTACCTCGCATTCAGTACTTC